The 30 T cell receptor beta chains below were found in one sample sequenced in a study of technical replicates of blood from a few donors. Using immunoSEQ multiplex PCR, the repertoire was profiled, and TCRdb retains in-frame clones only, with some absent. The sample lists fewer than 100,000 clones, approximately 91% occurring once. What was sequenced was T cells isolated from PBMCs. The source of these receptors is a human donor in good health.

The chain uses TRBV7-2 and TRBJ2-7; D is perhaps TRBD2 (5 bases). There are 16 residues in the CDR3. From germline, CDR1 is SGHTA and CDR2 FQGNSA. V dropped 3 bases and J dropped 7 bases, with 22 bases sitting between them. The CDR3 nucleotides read TGTGCCAGCAGCTTTATTTGGGTGGGAGATCCGCGTGAGCAGTACTTC. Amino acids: CASSFIWVGDPREQYF.

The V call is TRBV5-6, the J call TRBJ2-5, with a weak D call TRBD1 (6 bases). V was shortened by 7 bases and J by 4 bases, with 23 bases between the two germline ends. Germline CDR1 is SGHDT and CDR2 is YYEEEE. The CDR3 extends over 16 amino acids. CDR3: CASGRGGRTFGETQYF. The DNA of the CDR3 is TGTGCCAGCGGCCGTGGGGGCCGGACTTTTGGAGAGACCCAGTACTTC. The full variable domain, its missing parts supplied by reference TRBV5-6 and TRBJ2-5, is DAGVTQSPTHLIKTRGQQVTLRCSPKSGHDTVSWYQQALGQGPQFIFQYYEEEERQRGNFPDRFSGHQFPNYSSELNVNALLLGDSALYLCASGRGGRTFGETQYFGPGTRLLVL.

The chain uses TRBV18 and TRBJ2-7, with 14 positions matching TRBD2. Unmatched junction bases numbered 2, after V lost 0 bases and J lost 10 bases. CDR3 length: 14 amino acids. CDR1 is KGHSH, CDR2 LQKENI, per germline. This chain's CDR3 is CASSPPGTSGRQYF. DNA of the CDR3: TGTGCCAGCTCACCACCTGGGACTAGCGGGAGACAGTACTTC. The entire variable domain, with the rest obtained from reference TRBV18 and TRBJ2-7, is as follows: NAGVMQNPRHLVRRRGQEARLRCSPMKGHSHVYWYRQLPEEGLKFMVYLQKENIIDESGMPKERFSAEFPKEGPSILRIQQVVRGDSAAYFCASSPPGTSGRQYFGPGTRLTVT.

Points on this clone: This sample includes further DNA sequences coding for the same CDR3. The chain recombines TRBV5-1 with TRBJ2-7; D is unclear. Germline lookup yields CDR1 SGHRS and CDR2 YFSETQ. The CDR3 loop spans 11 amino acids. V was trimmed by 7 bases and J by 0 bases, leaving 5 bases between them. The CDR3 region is CASSSSYEQYF. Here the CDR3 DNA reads TGCGCCAGCTCCTCCTCCTACGAGCAGTACTTC.

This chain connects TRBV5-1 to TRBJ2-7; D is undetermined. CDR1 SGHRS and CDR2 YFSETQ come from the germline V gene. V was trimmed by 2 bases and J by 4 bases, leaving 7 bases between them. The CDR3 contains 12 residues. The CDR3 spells CASSLNGYEQYF. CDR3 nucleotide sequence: TGCGCCAGCAGCTTAAACGGTTACGAGCAGTACTTC.

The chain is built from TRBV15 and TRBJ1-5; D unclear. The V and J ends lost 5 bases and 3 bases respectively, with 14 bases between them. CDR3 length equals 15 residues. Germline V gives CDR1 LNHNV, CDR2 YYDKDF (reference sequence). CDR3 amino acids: CATSALEMFNQPQHF. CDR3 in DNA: TGTGCCACCAGCGCCCTAGAGATGTTCAATCAGCCCCAGCATTTT.

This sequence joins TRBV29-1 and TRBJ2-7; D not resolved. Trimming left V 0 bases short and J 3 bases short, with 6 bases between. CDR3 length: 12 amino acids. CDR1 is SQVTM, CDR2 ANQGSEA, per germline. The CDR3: CSVEDRLYEQYF. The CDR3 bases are TGCAGCGTTGAAGACAGGCTCTACGAGCAGTACTTC.

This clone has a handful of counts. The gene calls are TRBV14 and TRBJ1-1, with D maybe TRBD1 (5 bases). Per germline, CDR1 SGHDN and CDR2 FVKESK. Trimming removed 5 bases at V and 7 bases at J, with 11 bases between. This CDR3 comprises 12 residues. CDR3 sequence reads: CASSSGQIEAFF. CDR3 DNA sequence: TGTGCCAGCAGCTCCGGACAAATTGAAGCTTTCTTT.

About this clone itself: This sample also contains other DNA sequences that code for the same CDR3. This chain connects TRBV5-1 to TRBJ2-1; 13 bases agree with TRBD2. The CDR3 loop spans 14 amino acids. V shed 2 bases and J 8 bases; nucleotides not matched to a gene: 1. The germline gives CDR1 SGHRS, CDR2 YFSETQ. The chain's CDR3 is CASSLGLAGDEQFF. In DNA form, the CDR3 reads TGCGCCAGCAGCTTAGGACTAGCGGGAGATGAGCAGTTCTTC.

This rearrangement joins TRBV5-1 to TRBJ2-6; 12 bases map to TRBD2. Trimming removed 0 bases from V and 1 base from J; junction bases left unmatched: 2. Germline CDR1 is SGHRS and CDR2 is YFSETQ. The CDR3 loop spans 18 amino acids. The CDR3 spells CASSLDGLAGSGANVLTF. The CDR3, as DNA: TGCGCCAGCAGCTTGGATGGACTAGCGGGATCTGGGGCCAACGTCCTGACTTTC. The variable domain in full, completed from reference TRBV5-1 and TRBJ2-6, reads KAGVTQTPRYLIKTRGQQVTLSCSPISGHRSVSWYQQTPGQGLQFLFEYFSETQRNKGNFPGRFSGRQFSNSRSEMNVSTLELGDSALYLCASSLDGLAGSGANVLTFGAGSRLTVL.

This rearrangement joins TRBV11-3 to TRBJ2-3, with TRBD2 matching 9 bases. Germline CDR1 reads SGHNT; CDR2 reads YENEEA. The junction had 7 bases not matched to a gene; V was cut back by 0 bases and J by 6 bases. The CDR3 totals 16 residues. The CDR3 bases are TGTGCCAGCAGCTTAGATCGACTAGCGGAGAGGGATACGCAGTATTTT. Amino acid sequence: CASSLDRLAERDTQYF.

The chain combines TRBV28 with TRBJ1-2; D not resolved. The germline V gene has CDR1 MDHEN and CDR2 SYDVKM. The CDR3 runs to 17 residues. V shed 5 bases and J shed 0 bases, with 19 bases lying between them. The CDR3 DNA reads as TGTGCCAGCAGTGCCCATCAGGTACCATCCTCTAACTATGGCTACACCTTC. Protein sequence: CASSAHQVPSSNYGYTF.

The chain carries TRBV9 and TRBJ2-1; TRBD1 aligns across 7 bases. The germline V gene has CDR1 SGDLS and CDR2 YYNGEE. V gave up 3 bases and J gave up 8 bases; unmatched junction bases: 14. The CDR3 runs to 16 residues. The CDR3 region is CASSEGAGFLGDEQFF. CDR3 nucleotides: TGTGCCAGCAGCGAGGGGGCGGGTTTCTTAGGCGATGAGCAGTTCTTC.

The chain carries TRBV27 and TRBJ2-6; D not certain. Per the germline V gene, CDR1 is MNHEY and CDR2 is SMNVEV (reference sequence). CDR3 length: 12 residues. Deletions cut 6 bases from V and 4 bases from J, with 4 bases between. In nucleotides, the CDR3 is TGTGCCAGCAGCGTGGGGGCCAACGTCCTGACTTTC. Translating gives CASSVGANVLTF.

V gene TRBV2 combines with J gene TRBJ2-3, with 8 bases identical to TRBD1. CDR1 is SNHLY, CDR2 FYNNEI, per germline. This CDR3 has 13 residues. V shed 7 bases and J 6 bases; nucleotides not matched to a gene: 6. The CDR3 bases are TGTGCCAGCATACCGGACAGGGCTGATACGCAGTATTTT. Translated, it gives CASIPDRADTQYF.

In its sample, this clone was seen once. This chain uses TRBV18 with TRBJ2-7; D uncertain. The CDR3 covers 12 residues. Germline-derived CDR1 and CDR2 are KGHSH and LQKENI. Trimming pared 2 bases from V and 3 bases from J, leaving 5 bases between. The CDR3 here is CASSPDNYEQYF. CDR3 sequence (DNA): TGTGCCAGCTCACCAGACAACTACGAGCAGTACTTC.

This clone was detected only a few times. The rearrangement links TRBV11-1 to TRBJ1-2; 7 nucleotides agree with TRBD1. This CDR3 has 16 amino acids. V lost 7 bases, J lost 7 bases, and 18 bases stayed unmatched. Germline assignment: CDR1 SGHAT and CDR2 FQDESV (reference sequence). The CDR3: CASTPLTGEAFGGYTF. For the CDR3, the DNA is TGTGCCAGCACCCCACTCACAGGGGAGGCCTTTGGTGGCTACACCTTC.

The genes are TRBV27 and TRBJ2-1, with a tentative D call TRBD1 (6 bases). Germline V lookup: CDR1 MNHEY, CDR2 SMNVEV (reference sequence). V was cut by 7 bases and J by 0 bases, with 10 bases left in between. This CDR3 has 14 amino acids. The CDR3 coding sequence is TGTGCCAGCACTCAGGGGAGCTCCTACAATGAGCAGTTCTTC. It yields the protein CASTQGSSYNEQFF.

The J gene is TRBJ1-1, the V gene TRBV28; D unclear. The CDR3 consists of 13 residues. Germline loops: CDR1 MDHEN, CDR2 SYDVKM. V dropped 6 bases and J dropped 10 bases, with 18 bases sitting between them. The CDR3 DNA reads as TGTGCCAGCAGACCTAACACGACACCCGGAGCTTTCTTT. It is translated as CASRPNTTPGAFF.

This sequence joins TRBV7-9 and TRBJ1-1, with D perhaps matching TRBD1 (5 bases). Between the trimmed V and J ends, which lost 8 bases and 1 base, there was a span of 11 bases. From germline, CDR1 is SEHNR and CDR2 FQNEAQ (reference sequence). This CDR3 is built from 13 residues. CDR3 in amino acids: CASGKQANTEAFF. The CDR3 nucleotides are TGTGCCAGCGGAAAACAGGCGAACACTGAAGCTTTCTTT.

The CDR3 region has the DNA TGTGCCTGGAGTGTAGGTAGTAGGGGTTCTGGCTACACCTTC. Its protein is CAWSVGSRGSGYTF. V and J are TRBV30 and TRBJ1-2, with D possibly TRBD1 on 5 matching bases. The CDR3 runs to 14 residues. The V gene's germline CDR1 is GTSNPN and CDR2 SVGIG (reference sequence). Trimming cost V 0 bases and J 7 bases, with 15 bases left between them. Complete variable domain (other parts from reference TRBV30 and TRBJ1-2): SQTIHQWPATLVQPVGSPLSLECTVEGTSNPNLYWYRQAAGRGLQLLFYSVGIGQISSEVPQNLSASRPQDRQFILSSKKLLLSDSGFYLCAWSVGSRGSGYTFGSGTRLTVV.

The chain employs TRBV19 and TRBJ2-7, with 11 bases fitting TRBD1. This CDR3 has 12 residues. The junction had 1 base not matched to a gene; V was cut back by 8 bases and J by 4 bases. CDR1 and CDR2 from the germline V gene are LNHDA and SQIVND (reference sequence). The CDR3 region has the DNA TGTGCCAGTGGGGACAGGGGGTACGAGCAGTACTTC. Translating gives CASGDRGYEQYF.

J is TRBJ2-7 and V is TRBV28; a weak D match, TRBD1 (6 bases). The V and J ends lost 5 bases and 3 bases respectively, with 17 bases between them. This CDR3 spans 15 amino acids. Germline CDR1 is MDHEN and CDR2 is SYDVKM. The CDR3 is CASSLYRVANYEQYF. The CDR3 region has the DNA TGTGCCAGCAGTCTATACAGGGTCGCCAACTACGAGCAGTACTTC.

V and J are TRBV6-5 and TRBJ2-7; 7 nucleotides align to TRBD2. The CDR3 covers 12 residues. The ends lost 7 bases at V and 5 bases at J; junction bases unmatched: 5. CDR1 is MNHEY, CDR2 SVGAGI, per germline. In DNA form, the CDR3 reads TGTGCCAGCATGGCGGGAGCCCACGAGCAGTACTTC. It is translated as CASMAGAHEQYF.

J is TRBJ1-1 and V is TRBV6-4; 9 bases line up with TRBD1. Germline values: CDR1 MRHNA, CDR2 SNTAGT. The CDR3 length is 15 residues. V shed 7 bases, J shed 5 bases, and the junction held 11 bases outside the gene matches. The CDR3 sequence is CASKASGTGYTEAFF. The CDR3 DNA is TGTGCCAGCAAGGCTTCCGGGACAGGGTATACTGAAGCTTTCTTT.

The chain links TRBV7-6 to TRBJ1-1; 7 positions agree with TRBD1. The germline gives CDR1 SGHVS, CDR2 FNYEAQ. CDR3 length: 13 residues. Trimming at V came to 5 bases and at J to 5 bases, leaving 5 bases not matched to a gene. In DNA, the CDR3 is TGTGCCAGCAGCGCCAACAGGGGTACTGAAGCTTTCTTT. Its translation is CASSANRGTEAFF.

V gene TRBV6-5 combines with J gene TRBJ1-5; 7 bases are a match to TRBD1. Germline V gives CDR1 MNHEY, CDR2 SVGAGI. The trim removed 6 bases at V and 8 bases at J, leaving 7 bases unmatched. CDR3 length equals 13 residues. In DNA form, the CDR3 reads TGTGCCAGCAGACCTACAGGGGTGAAGCCCCAGCATTTT. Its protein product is CASRPTGVKPQHF.

For the CDR3, the DNA is TGTGCCAGCAGTTATTACGGGTCCTACACCGGGGAGCTGTTTTTT. Its translation is CASSYYGSYTGELFF. The J gene is TRBJ2-2, the V gene TRBV6-5; D is unclear. CDR1 and CDR2 from the germline V gene are MNHEY and SVGAGI. CDR3 length: 15 amino acids. V gave up 3 bases and J gave up 3 bases, with 11 bases separating them.

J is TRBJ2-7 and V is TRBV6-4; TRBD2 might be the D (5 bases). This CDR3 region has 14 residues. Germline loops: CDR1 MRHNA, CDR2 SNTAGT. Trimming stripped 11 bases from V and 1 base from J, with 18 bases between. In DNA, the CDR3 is TGTGCCGGCGAATCGACCCCGGGGTCCTACGAGCAGTACTTC. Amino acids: CAGESTPGSYEQYF.

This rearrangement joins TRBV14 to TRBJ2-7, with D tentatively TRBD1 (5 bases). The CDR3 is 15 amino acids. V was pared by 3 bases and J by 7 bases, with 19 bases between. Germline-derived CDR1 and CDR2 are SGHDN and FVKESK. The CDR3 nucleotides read TGTGCCAGCAGCCAGACAAAGACAGATTTGGAAGAGCAGTACTTC. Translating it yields CASSQTKTDLEEQYF.